This TCR beta chain was documented in a study of cytomegalovirus exposure and HLA in healthy donors. Study outcomes and limitations: About 90% or about 30% of the time was how often most TCR beta V segments were productive, according to an earlier analysis. Several of the most significant clusters appeared, in a later analysis, to be linked to common viral pathogens.

Primers included in the PCR were 60 Vbeta and 13 Jbeta primers. The protocol was immunoSEQ multiplex PCR, while the TCRdb copy is restricted to in-frame clones and leaves out a portion. The table records about 200,000 clones, about 81% of them present only once. Trimming took 4 bases from V and 9 from J, leaving 19 bases between them. This CDR3 contains 15 residues. Germline CDR1 and CDR2: MGHRA and YSYEKL. With respect to this clone: The antigen remains unidentified.

The sequence derives from a woman aged 40 to 50 in good health and CMV-seronegative. The V and J genes are TRBV4-1 and TRBJ1-5; tentative D call: TRBD1 (5 bases). The sample comprised PBMCs. In DNA, the CDR3 is TGCGCCAGCAGCCGTGTGGAACAGGTCAATGCGCCCCAGCATTTT. It specifies CASSRVEQVNAPQHF.